This T cell receptor beta chain comes out of a study of blood T cells in healthy people across ages. A second PCR of 7 to 11 cycles used a sample-barcoded 5' primer and a J-beta primer mix. MiXCR was run by TCRdb on the 5' RACE reads, yielding one entry per CDR3 protein. The sample carries approximately 770,000 distinct CDR3 sequences, 55% to 70% recorded once. Findings of the study overall: With donor CMV status unknown, expanded clonotype changes were possibly confounded.

V gave up 1 base and J gave up 2 bases, with 20 bases separating them. This CDR3 has 18 amino acids. CDR1 is SEHNR and CDR2 is FQNEAQ in the germline V gene (reference sequence). On this clonotype: The antigen is undetermined.

The TCR comes from a man between 25 and 39 years old in good health. The sequenced material came from blood. The chain has TRBV7-9 and TRBJ1-1; D may be TRBD1 (6 bases). The CDR3 region is CASSLGNRVREQNTEAFF. The CDR3 DNA reads TGTGCCAGCAGCTTAGGAAACAGGGTCCGGGAACAAAACACTGAAGCTTTCTTT.